This TCR beta chain was found in a study of CXCR3-negative and CXCR3-positive naive CD8 T cells. UMI-labeled 5' RACE TRB cDNA libraries were prepared from the cells. TCRdb reprocessed the 5' RACE reads; each CDR3 protein has one entry and no DNA is given. The sample table includes over 100,000 distinct CDR3 sequences. Looked up from germline, CDR1 is MGHRA and CDR2 is YSYEKL. The CDR3 has 18 residues. The TCR was taken from a human donor in good health. Some clones in this sample may be carry-over from other donors' samples. This rearrangement joins TRBV4-1 to TRBJ2-5; without DNA, the TCRdb call of TRBD1 cannot be checked. The sequencing input was naive CXCR3- CD8+ T cells from blood. Documented subset: CD45RO-CCR7+CD27+CD95- naive CD8+ T cells lacking CXCR3 (TNR3-). The CDR3 reads CASSQLPGQGKAMETQYF.